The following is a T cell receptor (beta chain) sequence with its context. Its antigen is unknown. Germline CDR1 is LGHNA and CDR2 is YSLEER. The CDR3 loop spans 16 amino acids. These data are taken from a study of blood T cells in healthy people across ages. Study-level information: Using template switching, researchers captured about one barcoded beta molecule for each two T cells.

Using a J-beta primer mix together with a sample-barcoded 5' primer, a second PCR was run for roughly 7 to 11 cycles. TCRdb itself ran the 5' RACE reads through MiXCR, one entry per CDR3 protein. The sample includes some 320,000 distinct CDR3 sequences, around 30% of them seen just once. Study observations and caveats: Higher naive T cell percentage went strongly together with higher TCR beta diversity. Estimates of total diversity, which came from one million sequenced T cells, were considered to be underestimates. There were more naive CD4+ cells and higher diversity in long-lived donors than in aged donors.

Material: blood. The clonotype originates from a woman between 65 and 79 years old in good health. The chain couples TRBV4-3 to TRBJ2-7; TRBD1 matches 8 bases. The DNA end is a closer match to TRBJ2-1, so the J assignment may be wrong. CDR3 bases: TGCGCCAGCAGCCAAGATTTTTTGCGGGGACAGGATGAGCAGTTCTTC. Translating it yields CASSQDFLRGQDEQFF.